These 21 T cell receptor beta chains originate from one sample sequenced in a study of T cells after yellow fever vaccination. MiXCR, applied by TCRdb to the 5' RACE reads, yields one record per CDR3 protein. The sample holds a few hundred thousand distinct CDR3 sequences; around 16% are singletons and the top ten take approximately 15%. The sample in question was PBMCs, obtained less than 6 days after the first yellow fever vaccination. The source is a man between 18 and 29 years old who received the YFV17D yellow fever vaccine.

CDR3: CAALRDATEAFF. The CDR3, as DNA: TGTGCCGCCCTAAGGGATGCCACTGAAGCTTTCTTT. V is TRBV30 and J is TRBJ1-1; D ambiguous. The CDR3 covers 12 residues. The V and J ends lost 8 bases and 4 bases respectively, with 14 bases between them. Germline V gene sequence: CDR1 GTSNPN, CDR2 SVGIG (reference sequence).

This clonotype was seen more than once but under ten times. This sequence joins TRBV2 and TRBJ2-7; the D gene is possibly TRBD2 (5 bases). This CDR3 has 12 amino acids. V lost 7 bases and J lost 9, with 16 bases in between. Germline CDR1 and CDR2: SNHLY and FYNNEI. The CDR3 DNA follows: TGTGCCAGCAAGGAGGCCGGCCTAGGGCAGTACTTC. It translates to CASKEAGLGQYF.

This clonotype has a handful of counts. The chain couples TRBV5-1 to TRBJ2-1; a weak D match, TRBD1 (6 bases). Trimming removed 0 bases from V and 0 bases from J, with 22 bases in between. The CDR3 consists of 20 residues. Per the germline V gene, CDR1 is SGHRS and CDR2 is YFSETQ. The DNA of the CDR3 is TGCGCCAGCAGCTTGGCCGGATGGCGATACGTACAGGGCTCCTACAATGAGCAGTTCTTC. Residues: CASSLAGWRYVQGSYNEQFF.

The table lists this clonotype with a count of one. The chain combines TRBV12-3 or TRBV12-4 with TRBJ1-3, with 7 bases lining up with TRBD1. V trimming: 4 bases; J trimming: 0 bases; junction bases outside the gene matches: 3. The CDR3 runs to 15 residues. The CDR3 is CASSYGTVSGNTIYF. The CDR3 DNA is TGTGCCAGCAGTTACGGGACAGTCTCTGGAAACACCATATATTTT.

This clonotype was picked up a small number of times. V and J are TRBV6-2 or TRBV6-3 and TRBJ2-2, with 9 bases fitting TRBD2. Looked up from germline, CDR1 is MNHEY and CDR2 is SVGEGT. Germline trimming cut 6 bases from V and 1 base from J; bases unmatched to any gene: 6. This CDR3 has 16 residues. CDR3 loop: CASRPGLAKNTGELFF. In DNA form, the CDR3 reads TGTGCCAGCAGGCCCGGACTAGCGAAGAACACCGGGGAGCTGTTTTTT.

This chain joins TRBV7-2 and TRBJ2-3, with 11 bases fitting TRBD2. Germline trimming cut 2 bases from V and 6 bases from J; bases unmatched to any gene: 7. The germline CDR1 and CDR2 sequences are SGHTA and FQGNSA. The CDR3 runs 16 residues. The CDR3 loop is CASSLTSGGPGDTQYF. As DNA, the CDR3 is TGTGCCAGCAGCTTAACTAGCGGGGGTCCGGGGGATACGCAGTATTTT.

This clonotype was seen only a few times. The chain recombines TRBV4-2 with TRBJ1-5; D possibly corresponds to TRBD1 (6 bases). Germline values: CDR1 LGHNA, CDR2 YNFKEQ. The CDR3 has 15 amino acids. V lost 0 bases and J lost 5, with 11 bases in between. DNA of the CDR3: TGTGCCAGCAGCCAAGATCCGGGGGCGGATCAGCCCCAGCATTTT. Translation gives CASSQDPGADQPQHF.

J is TRBJ1-2 and V is TRBV25-1; TRBD1 might be the D (5 bases). V was trimmed by 2 bases and J by 0 bases, leaving 7 bases between them. Germline V CDR1 and CDR2: MGHDK, SYGVNS. The CDR3 consists of 14 residues. The CDR3 region is CASSERGANYGYTF. CDR3 bases: TGTGCCAGCAGTGAAAGGGGAGCTAACTATGGCTACACCTTC.

This clonotype was picked up a small number of times. The V and J genes are TRBV15 and TRBJ2-3; D is unclear. The V gene lost 5 bases and the J gene lost 4 bases, with 7 bases spanning the gap. This CDR3 has 12 amino acids. Germline V gives CDR1 LNHNV, CDR2 YYDKDF (reference sequence). The CDR3 DNA sequence: TGTGCCACCAGCCCCCTAGCAGATACGCAGTATTTT. Encoded protein: CATSPLADTQYF.

The chain employs TRBV9 and TRBJ2-1, with TRBD1 identical over 11 bases. The V segment lost 4 bases and the J segment 8 bases; nucleotides outside the gene matches: 8. Germline values: CDR1 SGDLS, CDR2 YYNGEE. CDR3 length: 15 residues. The CDR3 sequence: CASSPAGTGGYEQFF. DNA for the CDR3: TGTGCCAGCAGCCCCGCCGGGACAGGGGGTTATGAGCAGTTCTTC.

V usage is TRBV9 and J usage is TRBJ1-1; D uncertain. This CDR3 is 13 amino acids long. Trimming took 3 bases from V and 4 from J, leaving 10 bases between them. CDR1 is SGDLS and CDR2 is YYNGEE in the germline V gene. CDR3 nucleotide sequence: TGTGCCAGCAGCGCCCGGCCCAGCACTGAAGCTTTCTTT. It is translated as CASSARPSTEAFF.

The rearrangement uses TRBV15 and TRBJ2-3; 8 bases are shared with TRBD1. V trimming: 5 bases; J trimming: 2 bases; junction bases outside the gene matches: 6. The CDR3 length is 15 residues. CDR1 and CDR2 (germline): LNHNV, YYDKDF (reference sequence). The CDR3 DNA reads as TGTGCCACCAGCGGCCGGGACAGGCCCACAGATACGCAGTATTTT. Translation: CATSGRDRPTDTQYF.

The sample holds many counts of this clonotype. V and J are TRBV7-9 and TRBJ1-4; D gene unclear. CDR3 length equals 17 residues. The germline gives CDR1 SEHNR, CDR2 FQNEAQ (reference sequence). V lost 5 bases and J 4 bases, leaving 20 bases between the germline ends. In nucleotides, the CDR3 is TGTGCCAGCAGCCATCCTACTTCTACAAGAAATAATGAAAAACTGTTTTTT. Encoded protein: CASSHPTSTRNNEKLFF.

Written as DNA, the CDR3 is TGTGCCAGCAGCCGAGGCGTGGCCTACGAGCAGTACGTC. This encodes CASSRGVAYEQYV. The chain couples TRBV7-2 to TRBJ2-7; no firm D call. The germline V and J ends were trimmed by 5 bases and 2 bases, with 10 bases remaining between them. The V gene's germline CDR1 is SGHTA and CDR2 FQGNSA. The CDR3 is 13 amino acids.

The rearrangement joins TRBV4-2 to TRBJ2-7; weak D call: TRBD2 (6 bases). Germline values: CDR1 LGHNA, CDR2 YNFKEQ. The V gene lost 3 bases and the J gene lost 8 bases, with 14 bases spanning the gap. The CDR3 is 13 residues long. CDR3 amino acids: CASSQGGRGKQYF. The CDR3 nucleotides read TGTGCCAGCAGCCAGGGGGGTCGGGGAAAGCAGTACTTC.

V gene TRBV20-1 combines with J gene TRBJ1-2, with TRBD1 identical over 7 bases. Germline assignment: CDR1 DFQATT and CDR2 SNEGSKA (reference sequence). Germline trimming cut 5 bases from V and 6 bases from J; bases unmatched to any gene: 15. This CDR3 is built from 15 residues. The CDR3 DNA is TGCAGTGCTCGCAAGTCGGGGGTCACAGGGGATGGCTACACCTTC. Translating it yields CSARKSGVTGDGYTF.

The chain combines TRBV20-1 with TRBJ1-5; 7 bases are a match to TRBD1. The germline gives CDR1 DFQATT, CDR2 SNEGSKA (reference sequence). V was pared by 0 bases and J by 4 bases, with 3 bases of the junction left unmatched. The CDR3 is 14 amino acids. In DNA form, the CDR3 reads TGCAGTGCTAGAGAGACAGGGCCGAATCAGCCCCAGCATTTT. Its translation is CSARETGPNQPQHF.

The chain carries TRBV5-4 and TRBJ2-2; 9 bases are shared with TRBD2. Looked up from germline, CDR1 is SGHNT and CDR2 is YYREEE (reference sequence). CDR3 length: 15 amino acids. V shed 0 bases and J 5 bases; nucleotides not matched to a gene: 2. CDR3 amino acids: CASSLELAGTGELFF. The CDR3 nucleotides are TGTGCCAGCAGCTTGGAGCTAGCGGGGACCGGGGAGCTGTTTTTT. Drawing the rest from reference TRBV5-4 and TRBJ2-2, the complete variable domain is ETGVTQSPTHLIKTRGQQVTLRCSSQSGHNTVSWYQQALGQGPQFIFQYYREEENGRGNFPPRFSGLQFPNYSSELNVNALELDDSALYLCASSLELAGTGELFFGEGSRLTVL.

This clonotype has a handful of counts. The genes are TRBV12-3 or TRBV12-4 and TRBJ1-6, with a tentative D call TRBD1 (5 bases). V dropped 3 bases and J dropped 10 bases, with 13 bases sitting between them. This CDR3 region has 14 residues. The CDR3 loop is CASSFKGHLSPLHF. The CDR3 nucleotides are TGTGCCAGCAGTTTCAAGGGGCATTTATCACCCCTCCACTTT.

The rearrangement joins TRBV28 to TRBJ2-1; D is unclear. The CDR3 consists of 13 residues. Germline V gene sequence: CDR1 MDHEN, CDR2 SYDVKM. V lost 5 bases and J 6 bases, leaving 11 bases between the germline ends. CDR3 sequence (DNA): TGTGCCAGCAGTCCGCCTAACGGCAATGAGCAGTTCTTC. Translated, it gives CASSPPNGNEQFF.

This rearrangement joins TRBV27 to TRBJ1-3, with D unresolved. Trimming cost V 8 bases and J 5 bases, with 10 bases left between them. The CDR3 runs 12 residues. Germline V CDR1 and CDR2: MNHEY, SMNVEV (reference sequence). The DNA for the CDR3 is TGTGCCAGCGGCTGGGATCGAAACACCATATATTTT. This translates into CASGWDRNTIYF.